The source of this TCR beta chain is a study of metastatic and nonmetastatic thyroid tumors. Only a few counts were recorded for this clone. The CDR3 covers 14 residues. Losses at the gene ends were 10 bases for V and 4 bases for J; bases not matched to a gene: 8. CDR1 is SGHTA, CDR2 FQGNSA, per germline. With MiXCR, TCRdb reprocessed the PCR reads. The data show 20,000 to 25,000 clones, with around a fifth seen just once and about 12% held by the top ten. Thyroid surgery was preceded by no treatment in any patient. Sequencing was performed on tumor tissue. The genes are TRBV7-2 and TRBJ1-1, with TRBD1 matching over 11 bases. The sequence was obtained from a female donor with papillary thyroid cancer or a benign thyroid nodule (not recorded which). Some clones in this sample may be carry-over from other donors' samples. The DNA for the CDR3 is TGTGCCACTTTCAGGGACAGGGGGAGCACTGAAGCTTTCTTT. Translated, it gives CATFRDRGSTEAFF.